The clone carrying this T cell receptor beta chain was observed a handful of times. The Seattle patients joined while their infection was active and were tracked longitudinally afterward. Authors' analysis steps: Estimates of nucleated cell counts were drawn from the amplification of reference gene primers. Generated by immunoSEQ multiplex PCR, the TCRdb table keeps only in-frame clones and is missing some. The V and J calls and clone size come from that table; D and trimming were worked out from the DNA. The sample lists around 210,000 clones, roughly 80% occurring once. This sample was included in a study of blood T cell repertoires in COVID-19. On the study more broadly: Samples came from the United States, Italy and Spain, spanning acute and convalescent COVID-19. From T cells, B-cell-depleted T cells, or PBMCs came the material, which was cDNA or gDNA.

Per the germline V gene, CDR1 is LNHNV and CDR2 is YYDKDF (reference sequence). Deletions cut 5 bases from V and 4 bases from J, with 8 bases between. This CDR3 comprises 12 residues. The receptor was isolated from a woman over 75 with COVID-19, enrolled during active disease. The chain couples TRBV15 to TRBJ1-2, with D perhaps TRBD1 (5 bases). Sequencing used peripheral blood. The CDR3: CATSGGGYGYTF. The DNA of the CDR3 is TGTGCCACCAGCGGGGGGGGCTATGGCTACACCTTC.